The 10 T cell receptor beta chains given below trace back to one sample, sequenced in a study of OX40 agonist ivuxolimab in advanced cancers. Clones were read by immunoSEQ multiplex PCR, and TCRdb kept only the in-frame ones, dropping some. The sample shows about 70,000 clones, 90% to 95% of them seen only once. The material was CD4+ or CD8+ T cells sorted from blood, obtained in a trial of the OX40 agonist ivuxolimab. The receptors come from an adult with an advanced solid tumor such as melanoma, head and neck, liver or kidney cancer.

V gene TRBV9 combines with J gene TRBJ2-4; TRBD1 might be the D (6 bases). The CDR3 loop spans 11 amino acids. V dropped 4 bases and J dropped 8 bases, with 7 bases sitting between them. Per the germline V gene, CDR1 is SGDLS and CDR2 is YYNGEE. CDR3 amino acids: CASSPGDIQYF. CDR3 coding DNA: TGTGCCAGCAGCCCAGGGGACATTCAGTACTTC.

The V call is TRBV27, the J call TRBJ2-7, with TRBD1 matching over 8 bases. Germline trimming cut 3 bases from V and 3 bases from J; bases unmatched to any gene: 10. Germline V gene sequence: CDR1 MNHEY, CDR2 SMNVEV (reference sequence). The CDR3 sequence is 16 residues long. The CDR3 protein is CASSFSQGAVVYEQYF. For the CDR3, the DNA is TGTGCCAGCAGTTTTAGTCAGGGGGCGGTGGTCTACGAGCAGTACTTC.

The chain is built from TRBV7-9 and TRBJ2-2; D remains unclear. The CDR3 spans 12 residues. V was clipped by 2 bases and J by 6 bases, with 4 bases between them. Germline V gene sequence: CDR1 SEHNR, CDR2 FQNEAQ (reference sequence). The CDR3 bases are TGTGCCAGCAGCTTATTTTCCGGGGAGCTGTTTTTT. Its protein is CASSLFSGELFF. Full variable domain (rest looked up from reference TRBV7-9 and TRBJ2-2): DTGVSQNPRHKITKRGQNVTFRCDPISEHNRLYWYRQTLGQGPEFLTYFQNEAQLEKSRLLSDRFSAERPKGSFSTLEIQRTEQGDSAMYLCASSLFSGELFFGEGSRLTVL.

J is TRBJ1-1 and V is TRBV19; the match to TRBD1 covers 7 bases. There are 15 residues in the CDR3. In germline, CDR1 is LNHDA, CDR2 SQIVND (reference sequence). The trim removed 5 bases at V and 4 bases at J, leaving 10 bases unmatched. This chain's CDR3 is CASSAQTGPGTEAFF. CDR3 DNA sequence: TGTGCCAGTAGTGCCCAGACAGGGCCAGGCACTGAAGCTTTCTTT.

V usage is TRBV2 and J usage is TRBJ1-1; 8 nucleotides line up with TRBD1. The CDR3 sequence is 15 residues long. Trimming took 7 bases from V and 1 from J; bases not matched to a gene: 8. Germline V CDR1 and CDR2: SNHLY, FYNNEI. The CDR3 is CASKKDTGGNTEAFF. CDR3 coding DNA: TGTGCCAGCAAAAAAGATACAGGGGGGAACACTGAAGCTTTCTTT.

V usage is TRBV9 and J usage is TRBJ1-3; D is possibly TRBD1 (6 bases). This CDR3 has 17 amino acids. Germline CDR1 reads SGDLS; CDR2 reads YYNGEE. Trimming took off 4 bases at V and 0 bases at J, with 17 bases between the two ends. CDR3 loop: CASSLGAGRLSGNTIYF. The CDR3 DNA sequence: TGTGCCAGCAGCCTGGGGGCAGGGAGGCTCTCTGGAAACACCATATATTTT.

The chain recombines TRBV6-1 with TRBJ1-5; unclear D gene. Deletions cut 2 bases from V and 3 bases from J, with 17 bases between. The CDR3 spans 17 residues. CDR1 is MNHNS and CDR2 is SASEGT in the germline V gene. CDR3 sequence reads: CASSEPWRREINQPQHF. The CDR3 DNA follows: TGTGCCAGCAGTGAACCGTGGAGGAGGGAGATCAATCAGCCCCAGCATTTT.

The CDR3 loop reads CASGPGWGDQETQYF. As DNA, the CDR3 is TGTGCTAGTGGGCCAGGGTGGGGGGACCAAGAGACCCAGTACTTC. The chain employs TRBV12-5 and TRBJ2-5; TRBD2 is a possible D gene (6 bases). V gave up 6 bases and J gave up 0 bases, with 14 bases separating them. This CDR3 is 15 amino acids long. Germline loops: CDR1 LGHNT, CDR2 FRNRAP.

J is TRBJ1-2 and V is TRBV9; 8 bases map to TRBD1. This CDR3 comprises 16 residues. Germline V gene sequence: CDR1 SGDLS, CDR2 YYNGEE. V lost 5 bases to trimming and J lost 2 bases; unmatched junction nucleotides: 11. The CDR3 loop reads CASRATAGGANYGYTF. The DNA of the CDR3 is TGTGCCAGCAGAGCTACAGCAGGGGGCGCCAACTATGGCTACACCTTC. Full variable domain (rest looked up from reference TRBV9 and TRBJ1-2): DSGVTQTPKHLITATGQRVTLRCSPRSGDLSVYWYQQSLDQGLQFLIQYYNGEERAKGNILERFSAQQFPDLHSELNLSSLELGDSALYFCASRATAGGANYGYTFGSGTRLTVV.

The CDR3 DNA reads TGTGCCAGCAGCTTGTACGGGGAGGGGGAAGAGACCCAGTACTTC. The encoded protein is CASSLYGEGEETQYF. The chain links TRBV5-4 to TRBJ2-5; possible D gene TRBD2, 7 bases. The CDR3 is 15 amino acids. CDR1 and CDR2 (germline): SGHNT, YYREEE (reference sequence). Trimming removed 1 base from V and 3 bases from J, with 13 bases in between.